The rows below give T cell receptor beta chains drawn from one sample of a study of shared clonotypes between healthy human individuals. Only in-frame clones appear in the TCRdb table, and some are missing; sequencing was by immunoSEQ multiplex PCR. The sample yields 550,000 to 650,000 clones, approximately 96% seen once. The specimen was naive CD8+ T cells sorted from blood. These receptors came from a woman between 25 and 40 years old in good health. CDR3s include the opening cysteine and the closing phenylalanine or tryptophan. A D gene is named only where the DNA matches it firmly. Expanded clones get a size class; other rows say once, few or many, or leave the size out.

v_call: TRBV4-2
clone_size: NA
d_call: TRBD2
j_call: TRBJ2-2
cdr3_length: 16
cdr3_aa: CASSQDMPGGTGELFF
cdr3_nt: TGTGCCAGCAGCCAAGATATGCCGGGAGGCACCGGGGAGCTGTTTTTT

v_call: TRBV4-1
clone_size: once
d_call: TRBD2
j_call: TRBJ2-7
cdr3_length: 19
cdr3_aa: CASSQDLTGTSISSYEQYF
cdr3_nt: TGCGCCAGCAGCCAAGACCTAACCGGGACTAGCATTTCCTCCTACGAGCAGTACTTC

v_call: TRBV28
clone_size: once
d_call: TRBD1
j_call: TRBJ1-1
cdr3_length: 15
cdr3_aa: CASIPMTGWSTEAFF
cdr3_nt: TGTGCCAGCATTCCCATGACAGGGTGGAGCACTGAAGCTTTCTTT

v_call: TRBV29-1
clone_size: NA
d_call: TRBD1
j_call: TRBJ2-3
cdr3_length: 14
cdr3_aa: CSARGTGRTDTQYF
cdr3_nt: TGCAGCGCACGCGGGACAGGACGCACAGATACGCAGTATTTT

v_call: TRBV11-2
clone_size: NA
d_call: TRBD2
j_call: TRBJ2-2
cdr3_length: 17
cdr3_aa: CASSLDPGLESTGELFF
cdr3_nt: TGTGCCAGCAGCTTAGACCCGGGACTAGAGAGCACCGGGGAGCTGTTTTTT

v_call: TRBV6-1
clone_size: NA
d_call: NA
j_call: TRBJ2-7
cdr3_length: 15
cdr3_aa: CASSELWSRVYEQYF
cdr3_nt: TGTGCCAGCAGTGAACTTTGGTCGAGAGTTTACGAGCAGTACTTC

v_call: TRBV7-9
clone_size: once
d_call: TRBD1
j_call: TRBJ1-3
cdr3_length: 15
cdr3_aa: CASSLTGSSGNTIYF
cdr3_nt: TGTGCCAGCAGCCTGACAGGGAGCTCTGGAAACACCATATATTTT

v_call: TRBV6-5
clone_size: NA
d_call: NA
j_call: TRBJ1-1
cdr3_length: 13
cdr3_aa: CASSYGRNTEAFF
cdr3_nt: TGTGCCAGCAGTTACGGGAGGAACACTGAAGCTTTCTTT

v_call: TRBV5-4
clone_size: NA
d_call: TRBD2
j_call: TRBJ2-7
cdr3_length: 15
cdr3_aa: CASSPDRGRFYEQYF
cdr3_nt: TGTGCCAGCAGCCCCGACCGCGGGAGGTTCTACGAGCAGTACTTC

v_call: TRBV2
clone_size: NA
d_call: TRBD2
j_call: TRBJ2-7
cdr3_length: 15
cdr3_aa: CASSEWPSGAYEQYF
cdr3_nt: TGTGCCAGCAGTGAATGGCCTAGCGGAGCCTACGAGCAGTACTTC

v_call: TRBV5-1
clone_size: NA
d_call: NA
j_call: TRBJ2-4
cdr3_length: 15
cdr3_aa: CASSLGRGAKNIQYF
cdr3_nt: TGCGCCAGCAGCTTGGGACGGGGAGCCAAAAACATTCAGTACTTC

v_call: TRBV10-3
clone_size: NA
d_call: TRBD2
j_call: TRBJ2-3
cdr3_length: 17
cdr3_aa: CAISTTEREYDTDTQYF
cdr3_nt: TGTGCCATCAGTACTACTGAGCGGGAGTACGACACAGATACGCAGTATTTT

v_call: TRBV9
clone_size: NA
d_call: TRBD2
j_call: TRBJ2-7
cdr3_length: 18
cdr3_aa: CASSFRTSGRTYSYEQYF
cdr3_nt: TGTGCCAGCAGCTTCCGGACTAGCGGGAGGACATACTCCTACGAGCAGTACTTC

v_call: TRBV27
clone_size: NA
d_call: TRBD1
j_call: TRBJ2-1
cdr3_length: 14
cdr3_aa: CASSLQGALTEQFF
cdr3_nt: TGTGCCAGCAGTTTACAGGGGGCGTTAACTGAGCAGTTCTTC

v_call: TRBV19
clone_size: NA
d_call: TRBD1
j_call: TRBJ2-7
cdr3_length: 13
cdr3_aa: CASSRDRDHEQYF
cdr3_nt: TGTGCCAGTAGTAGGGACAGGGACCACGAGCAGTACTTC